This TCR beta chain was identified during a study of CD8+ T cells in alopecia areata. Study-wide background: Graft recipients were approximately 7-11-week-old female C3H/HeJ mice, and donor skin originated from roughly 6-12-month-old C3H/HeJ mice with spontaneous alopecia. Study findings and constraints: Normal scalp had lower clonality than lesional scalp, with alopecia totalis/universalis lesions showing this most strongly.

Germline assignment: CDR1 SGHSN and CDR2 HYEKVE. The CDR3 loop spans 15 amino acids. The J segment lost 4 bases and the V segment lost 2 bases, leaving 5 bases of the junction unmatched. Time point noted: mouse skin 3 weeks after grafting. It was at grafting, and again 3 and 6 weeks later, that recipient mouse skin was biopsied. Extraction and reverse transcription of RNA yielded cDNA as the sequencing template. The data were produced by immunoSEQ multiplex PCR, yet TCRdb's version contains in-frame clones alone and is incomplete. This sample carries 2,500 to 3,500 clones, none of them present only once. By frequency in the sample, this clone is medium-sized. Its antigen is unidentified. Gene names and germline refer to mouse. The sequence runs out 4 residues before the end of the CDR3; the remainder is reconstructed from the germline J gene.

This TCR came from a C3H/HeJ mouse with alopecia areata. This line is of MHC haplotype H2-k. The source material was skin, sampled at week 3. The chain uses TRBV12-1 and TRBJ2-1; TRBD2 matches 9 bases. CDR3 DNA, as far as it was read: TGTGCCAGCTCTCCCCACTGGGGGGTGTATGCT. Its translation: CASSPHWGVYA. The CDR3 in full is CASSPHWGVYAEQFF. The whole variable domain, remainder taken from reference TRBV12-1 and TRBJ2-1, is DSGVVQSPRHIIKEKGGRSVLTCIPISGHSNVVWYQQTLGKELKFLIQHYEKVERDKGFLPSRFSVQQFDDYHSEMNMSALELEDSAMYFCASSPHWGVYAEQFFGPGTRLTVL.